The 6 T cell receptor beta chains presented below share a single source sample, sequenced in a study of cytomegalovirus exposure and HLA in healthy donors. In the PCR, 60 Vbeta and 13 Jbeta primers were used. TCRdb's copy holds only in-frame clones and misses some; the assay was immunoSEQ multiplex PCR. This sample has 110,000 or so clones, with almost 70% found just once. Sequenced input: PBMCs. Source of these receptors: a man aged 25 to 40 in good health and CMV-seronegative.

This chain connects TRBV28 to TRBJ2-7; possibly TRBD2 for D (6 bases). Germline V gives CDR1 MDHEN, CDR2 SYDVKM. The CDR3 runs to 13 residues. V lost 6 bases and J lost 2, with 11 bases in between. CDR3 residues: CASRSGQPYEQYF. CDR3 bases: TGTGCCAGCAGGAGCGGGCAGCCCTACGAGCAGTACTTC.

The chain carries TRBV2 and TRBJ1-2; maybe TRBD1 (5 bases). Trimming removed 4 bases at V and 8 bases at J, with 11 bases between. The CDR3 is 12 residues long. Germline loops: CDR1 SNHLY, CDR2 FYNNEI. The CDR3 DNA reads TGTGCCAGCAGTGTGGGGGGGTTAGGCTACACCTTC. This sequence encodes CASSVGGLGYTF.

This clone has just a few counts. V is TRBV11-2 and J is TRBJ2-3, with D hard to call. Germline CDR1 reads SGHAT; CDR2 reads FQNNGV. This CDR3 contains 16 residues. The V and J ends lost 1 base and 1 base respectively, with 12 bases between them. The chain's CDR3 is CASSLAPVYGTDTQYF. CDR3 sequence (DNA): TGTGCCAGCAGCTTAGCTCCCGTATATGGCACAGATACGCAGTATTTT.

This clone was detected a few times. The chain has TRBV27 and TRBJ1-6, with 7 positions matching TRBD1. The CDR3 spans 13 residues. Germline V gene lookup returns CDR1 MNHEY and CDR2 SMNVEV (reference sequence). With V trimmed by 7 bases and J by 9 bases, 6 bases remained unmatched. The CDR3 sequence is CASTTGDGSPLHF. CDR3 nucleotide sequence: TGTGCCAGCACTACAGGGGATGGTTCACCCCTCCACTTT.

CDR3 residues: CASSLGTGKDGYTF. CDR3 DNA: TGTGCCAGCAGCTTAGGGACAGGGAAGGATGGCTACACCTTC. This sequence joins TRBV7-8 and TRBJ1-2; 8 nucleotides line up with TRBD1. The CDR3 consists of 14 residues. The ends lost 1 base at V and 6 bases at J; junction bases unmatched: 4. Per germline, CDR1 SGHVS and CDR2 FQNEAQ.

This chain connects TRBV5-4 to TRBJ2-1; no reliable D call. Trimming pared 2 bases from V and 0 bases from J, leaving 9 bases between. Germline V CDR1 and CDR2: SGHNT, YYREEE (reference sequence). The CDR3 has 15 residues. The CDR3 coding sequence is TGTGCCAGCAGCTTTGAATGGAGCTCCTACAATGAGCAGTTCTTC. Protein sequence: CASSFEWSSYNEQFF. The full variable domain, its missing parts supplied by reference TRBV5-4 and TRBJ2-1, is ETGVTQSPTHLIKTRGQQVTLRCSSQSGHNTVSWYQQALGQGPQFIFQYYREEENGRGNFPPRFSGLQFPNYSSELNVNALELDDSALYLCASSFEWSSYNEQFFGPGTRLTVL.